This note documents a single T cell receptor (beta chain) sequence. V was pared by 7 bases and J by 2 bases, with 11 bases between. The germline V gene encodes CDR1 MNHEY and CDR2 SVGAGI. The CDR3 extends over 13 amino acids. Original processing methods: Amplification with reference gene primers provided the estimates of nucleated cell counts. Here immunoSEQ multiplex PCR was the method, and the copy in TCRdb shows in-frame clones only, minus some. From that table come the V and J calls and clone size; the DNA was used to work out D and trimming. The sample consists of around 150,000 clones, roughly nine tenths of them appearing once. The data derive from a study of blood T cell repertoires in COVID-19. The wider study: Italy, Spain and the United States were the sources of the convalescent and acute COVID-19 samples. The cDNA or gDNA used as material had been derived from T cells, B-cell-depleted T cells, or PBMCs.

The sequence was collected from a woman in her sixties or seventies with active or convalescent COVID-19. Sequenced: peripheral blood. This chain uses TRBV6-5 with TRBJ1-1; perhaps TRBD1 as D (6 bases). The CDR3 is CASNLDSNTEAFF. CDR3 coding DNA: TGTGCCAGCAATCTGGACAGTAACACTGAAGCTTTCTTT.